This T cell receptor beta chain was identified during a study of response to subunit inactivated influenza vaccine. This clonotype came up once. Its antigen remains unidentified. TCRdb passed the RT-PCR reads through MiXCR, listing each CDR3 protein once. There are 650,000 to 700,000 distinct CDR3 sequences in the sample; 15% to 18% occur only once, and 9.5% to 13% lies in the top ten. In germline, CDR1 is MGHDK, CDR2 SYGVNS. The CDR3 sequence is 12 residues long. Germline trimming cut 3 bases from V and 4 bases from J; bases unmatched to any gene: 0. Study conclusions and caveats: Authors suggested that a seasonal influenza vaccination recruits few new T cells each time.

The receptor was isolated from a man aged 45 to 65 who received an inactivated influenza vaccine. Sequences were derived from PBMCs from blood, sampled 11 to 12 days after vaccination. V is TRBV25-1 and J is TRBJ2-7, with TRBD2 identical over 7 bases. CDR3 bases: TGTGCCAGCAGTGACGGGGGGTACGAGCAGTACTTC. Amino acids: CASSDGGYEQYF.